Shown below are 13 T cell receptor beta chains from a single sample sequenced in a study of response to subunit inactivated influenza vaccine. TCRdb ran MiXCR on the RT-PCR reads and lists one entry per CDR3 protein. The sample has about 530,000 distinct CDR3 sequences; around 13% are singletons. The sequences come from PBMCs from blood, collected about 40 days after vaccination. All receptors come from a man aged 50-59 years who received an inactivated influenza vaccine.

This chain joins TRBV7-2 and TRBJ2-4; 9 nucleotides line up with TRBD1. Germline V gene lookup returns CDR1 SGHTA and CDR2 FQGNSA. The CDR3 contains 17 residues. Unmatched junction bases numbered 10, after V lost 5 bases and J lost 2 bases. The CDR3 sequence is CASSPQYRGQTKNIQYF. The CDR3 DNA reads TGTGCCAGCAGCCCCCAATACAGGGGGCAGACCAAAAACATTCAGTACTTC.

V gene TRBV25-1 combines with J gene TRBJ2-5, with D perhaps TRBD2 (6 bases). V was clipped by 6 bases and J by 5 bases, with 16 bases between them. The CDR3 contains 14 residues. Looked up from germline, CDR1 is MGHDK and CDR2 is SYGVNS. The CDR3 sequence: CASRQSRAGETQYF. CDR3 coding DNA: TGTGCCAGCAGGCAAAGCCGAGCGGGCGAGACCCAGTACTTC.

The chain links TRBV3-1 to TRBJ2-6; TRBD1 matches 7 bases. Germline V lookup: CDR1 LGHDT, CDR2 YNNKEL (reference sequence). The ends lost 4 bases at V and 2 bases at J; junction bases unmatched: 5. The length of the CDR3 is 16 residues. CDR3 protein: CASSLTTGTGANVLTF. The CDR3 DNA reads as TGTGCCAGCAGCCTCACGACAGGGACTGGGGCCAACGTCCTGACTTTC. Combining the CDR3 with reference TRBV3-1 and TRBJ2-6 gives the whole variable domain DTAVSQTPKYLVTQMGNDKSIKCEQNLGHDTMYWYKQDSKKFLKIMFSYNNKELIINETVPNRFSPKSPDKAHLNLHINSLELGDSAVYFCASSLTTGTGANVLTFGAGSRLTVL.

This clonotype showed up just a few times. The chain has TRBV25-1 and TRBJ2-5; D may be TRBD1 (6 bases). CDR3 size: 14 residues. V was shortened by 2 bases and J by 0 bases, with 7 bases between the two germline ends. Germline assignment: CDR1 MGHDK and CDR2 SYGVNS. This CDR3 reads CASSEDRNQETQYF. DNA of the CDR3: TGTGCCAGCAGTGAAGACAGGAACCAAGAGACCCAGTACTTC.

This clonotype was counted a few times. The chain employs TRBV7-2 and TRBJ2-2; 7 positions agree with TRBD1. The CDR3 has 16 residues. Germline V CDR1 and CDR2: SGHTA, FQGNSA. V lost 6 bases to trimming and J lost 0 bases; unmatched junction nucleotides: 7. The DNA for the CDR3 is TGTGCCAGCAGGAGAGGGGGACAGCCGAACACCGGGGAGCTGTTTTTT. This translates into CASRRGGQPNTGELFF.

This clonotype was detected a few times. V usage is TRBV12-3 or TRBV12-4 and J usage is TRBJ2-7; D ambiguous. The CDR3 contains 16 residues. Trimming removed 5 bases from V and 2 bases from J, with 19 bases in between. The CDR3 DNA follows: TGTGCCAGCAGTATCCTCCTGGACCGCCTCACCTACGAGCAGTACTTC. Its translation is CASSILLDRLTYEQYF.

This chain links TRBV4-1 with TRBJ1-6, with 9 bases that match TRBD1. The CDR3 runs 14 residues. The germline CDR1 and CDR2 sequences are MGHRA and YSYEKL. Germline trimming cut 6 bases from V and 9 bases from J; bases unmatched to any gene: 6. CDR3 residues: CASRLQGARSPLHF. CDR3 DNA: TGCGCCAGCAGATTACAGGGGGCTCGTTCACCCCTCCACTTT.

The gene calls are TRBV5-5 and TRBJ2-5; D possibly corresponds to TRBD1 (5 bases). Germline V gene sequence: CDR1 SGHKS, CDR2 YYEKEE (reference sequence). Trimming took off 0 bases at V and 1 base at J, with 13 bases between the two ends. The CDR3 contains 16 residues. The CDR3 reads CASSLVRGTPQETQYF. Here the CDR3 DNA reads TGTGCCAGCAGCTTGGTAAGGGGCACCCCCCAAGAGACCCAGTACTTC.

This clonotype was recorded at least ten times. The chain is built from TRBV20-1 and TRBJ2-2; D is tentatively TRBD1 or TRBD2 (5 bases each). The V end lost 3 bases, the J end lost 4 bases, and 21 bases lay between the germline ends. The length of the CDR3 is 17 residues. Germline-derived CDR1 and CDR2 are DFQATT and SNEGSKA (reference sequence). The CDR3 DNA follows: TGCAGTGCTAGGAAGGGTGGGGCGTTCGGAGGCACCGGGGAGCTGTTTTTT. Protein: CSARKGGAFGGTGELFF.

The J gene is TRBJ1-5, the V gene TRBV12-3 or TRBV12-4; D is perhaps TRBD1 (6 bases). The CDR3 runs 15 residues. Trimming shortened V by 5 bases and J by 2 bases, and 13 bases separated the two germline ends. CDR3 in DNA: TGTGCCAGCAGTGTCGGTGAGGGGGGCAATCAGCCCCAGCATTTT. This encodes CASSVGEGGNQPQHF.

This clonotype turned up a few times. The CDR3 DNA reads as TGTGCCAGCTCACCAGGACAGTCCTACAATGAGCAGTTCTTC. Translated, it gives CASSPGQSYNEQFF. The chain employs TRBV18 and TRBJ2-1, with D possibly TRBD1 on 6 matching bases. The germline CDR1 and CDR2 sequences are KGHSH and LQKENI. This CDR3 is 14 amino acids long. V lost 2 bases and J lost 1, with 6 bases in between.

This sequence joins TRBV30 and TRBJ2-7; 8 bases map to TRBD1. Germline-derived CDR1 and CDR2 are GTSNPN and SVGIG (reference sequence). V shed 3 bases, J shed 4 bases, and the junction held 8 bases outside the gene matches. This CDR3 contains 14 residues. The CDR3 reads CAWSRQGRGYEQYF. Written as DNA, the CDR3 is TGTGCCTGGAGCAGACAGGGGCGCGGGTACGAGCAGTACTTC.

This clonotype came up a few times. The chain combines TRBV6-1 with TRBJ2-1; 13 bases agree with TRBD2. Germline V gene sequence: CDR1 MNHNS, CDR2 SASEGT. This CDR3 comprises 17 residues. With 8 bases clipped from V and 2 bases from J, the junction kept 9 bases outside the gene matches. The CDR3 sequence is CASFPLGLAGPYNEQFF. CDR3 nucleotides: TGTGCCAGCTTCCCACTGGGACTAGCGGGACCCTACAATGAGCAGTTCTTC.